These 21 T cell receptor beta chains were all obtained from the same sample, sequenced in a study of cytomegalovirus exposure and HLA in healthy donors (dated by TCRdb to 2017 to 2019). Libraries were constructed by the immunoSEQ multiplex PCR assay. In its TCRdb copy, this immuneACCESS table keeps in-frame sequences only and misses some clones. Where compared with another copy, unresolved V genes explain less than half of these, and the others have no known cause. This sample has tens of thousands of clones in its table, and approximately 90% of those were observed once. The ten largest clones add up to around 1.8% of the sample. Sequenced: PBMCs. All receptors come from a woman aged 18-35 years in good health and CMV-seronegative.

The genes are TRBV9 and TRBJ1-2; 7 nucleotides match TRBD1. This CDR3 is 18 amino acids long. Germline CDR1 and CDR2: SGDLS and YYNGEE. Trimming removed 0 bases from V and 5 bases from J; junction bases left unmatched: 16. CDR3 DNA: TGTGCCAGCAGCGTAGAAACGGGGACAGAAAGACGCCGGTATGGCTACACCTTC. This codes for CASSVETGTERRRYGYTF. Full variable domain (outside the CDR3, taken from reference TRBV9 and TRBJ1-2): DSGVTQTPKHLITATGQRVTLRCSPRSGDLSVYWYQQSLDQGLQFLIQYYNGEERAKGNILERFSAQQFPDLHSELNLSSLELGDSALYFCASSVETGTERRRYGYTFGSGTRLTVV.

The rearrangement joins TRBV5-8 to TRBJ2-7, with 11 bases aligning to TRBD2. The CDR3 extends over 15 amino acids. V lost 4 bases and J lost 4; bases outside the gene matches: 7. Germline assignment: CDR1 SGHTS and CDR2 YDEGEE. The chain's CDR3 is CASSKEIAGGYEQYF. The CDR3 coding sequence is TGTGCCAGCAGCAAAGAAATAGCGGGGGGGTACGAGCAGTACTTC.

CDR3 residues: CASGPGNQPQHF. The CDR3 coding sequence is TGTGCCAGCGGCCCCGGCAATCAGCCCCAGCATTTT. The chain employs TRBV4-2 and TRBJ1-5; D is ambiguous. In germline, CDR1 is LGHNA, CDR2 YNFKEQ. This CDR3 region has 12 residues. Trimming pared 8 bases from V and 2 bases from J, leaving 7 bases between.

The chain carries TRBV5-1 and TRBJ1-1, with 8 bases identical to TRBD1. CDR1 is SGHRS, CDR2 YFSETQ, per germline. V lost 5 bases and J lost 6; bases outside the gene matches: 12. This CDR3 region has 15 residues. For the CDR3, the DNA is TGCGCCAGCAGTCAATCAGGGGGCTGGGGTGCTGAAGCTTTCTTT. As protein: CASSQSGGWGAEAFF.

The chain uses TRBV5-3 and TRBJ1-2; 7 nucleotides line up with TRBD1. TRBV5-3 is flagged as an ORF with uncertain function. The ends lost 0 bases at V and 0 bases at J; junction bases unmatched: 2. The CDR3 contains 15 residues. Written as DNA, the CDR3 is TGTGCCAGAAGCTTGGGAGGGGGCCCTAACTATGGCTACACCTTC. This gives the protein CARSLGGGPNYGYTF.

This clone was picked up one time. The CDR3: CATVRDSQANYGYTF. CDR3 bases: TGTGCCACCGTACGGGACAGTCAAGCTAACTATGGCTACACCTTC. This chain joins TRBV15 and TRBJ1-2, with 7 bases fitting TRBD1. This CDR3 spans 15 amino acids. Germline-derived CDR1 and CDR2 are LNHNV and YYDKDF (reference sequence). V lost 8 bases, J lost 0 bases, and 9 bases stayed unmatched.

J is TRBJ1-2 and V is TRBV7-2; 8 bases match TRBD1. J gave up 8 bases and V 2 bases, and 10 bases lay outside the gene matches. Germline V lookup: CDR1 SGHTA, CDR2 FQGNSA. The CDR3 is made up of 15 amino acids. CDR3 coding DNA: TGTGCCAGCAGCTTACATCAGGGACAGGACGGGGGCTACACCTTC. It is translated as CASSLHQGQDGGYTF.

The CDR3 coding sequence is TGTGCCGTCCGACGCGGTAATGAGCAGTTCTTC. It encodes CAVRRGNEQFF. The chain employs TRBV19 and TRBJ2-1; D unresolved. This CDR3 is 11 amino acids long. Trimming took off 11 bases at V and 7 bases at J, with 12 bases between the two ends. Germline CDR1 LNHDA, CDR2 SQIVND (reference sequence).

CDR3 protein: CASSSTGTSDEQFF. The CDR3 DNA sequence: TGCGCCAGCAGCTCCACCGGGACTAGCGATGAGCAGTTCTTC. The chain employs TRBV5-1 and TRBJ2-1; 10 bases match TRBD2. V shed 3 bases, J shed 8 bases, and the junction held 5 bases outside the gene matches. Germline CDR1 and CDR2: SGHRS and YFSETQ. CDR3 size: 14 residues.

This clone has a handful of counts. J is TRBJ1-5 and V is TRBV19; 8 nucleotides line up with TRBD1. The V segment lost 3 bases and the J segment 0 bases; nucleotides outside the gene matches: 7. The CDR3 spans 17 residues. Germline V lookup: CDR1 LNHDA, CDR2 SQIVND (reference sequence). CDR3 bases: TGTGCCAGTAGTATCGGACAGGGTTGGAATAGCAATCAGCCCCAGCATTTT. Translating gives CASSIGQGWNSNQPQHF.

This clone was recorded a few times. This sequence joins TRBV29-1 and TRBJ2-1; the match to TRBD2 covers 8 bases. The V gene end was trimmed by 2 bases and the J gene end by 4 bases; junction bases not matched to a gene: 7. The CDR3 has 15 amino acids. CDR1 and CDR2 from the germline V gene are SQVTM and ANQGSEA. The CDR3 sequence: CSVELGGAIYNEQFF. As DNA, the CDR3 is TGCAGCGTTGAACTCGGGGGGGCGATATACAATGAGCAGTTCTTC.

This clone was counted between two and nine times. The genes are TRBV7-2 and TRBJ2-6; 10 positions match TRBD1. Germline CDR1 reads SGHTA; CDR2 reads FQGNSA. J lost 0 bases, V lost 5 bases, and 1 base had no gene match. This CDR3 spans 16 amino acids. The CDR3 sequence: CASSRTGGSGANVLTF. CDR3 nucleotide sequence: TGTGCCAGCAGCCGGACAGGGGGCTCTGGGGCCAACGTCCTGACTTTC.

In regard to this clone: An end of the junction does not agree with germline; a read error may underlie this. The J gene is TRBJ2-7, the V gene TRBV6-5; 9 nucleotides align to TRBD1. The CDR3 covers 13 residues. Germline CDR1 reads MNHEY; CDR2 reads SVGAGI. CDR3 region: CASSPVDGTGPDF. CDR3 bases: TGTGCCAGCAGCCCCGTGGACGGGACAGGGCCCGACTTC.

V usage is TRBV5-1 and J usage is TRBJ2-2; D is uncertain. Germline CDR1 reads SGHRS; CDR2 reads YFSETQ. V lost 3 bases and J lost 0, with 12 bases in between. The CDR3 length is 16 residues. This CDR3 is CASSSGLNSNTGELFF. CDR3 DNA sequence: TGCGCCAGCAGCTCAGGCCTAAACTCGAACACCGGGGAGCTGTTTTTT.

The chain uses TRBV12-1 and TRBJ2-7; the D segment call TRBD2 is taken from the table without a DNA check. TRBV12-1 is a pseudogene locus. The CDR3 runs to 17 residues. The CDR3 DNA reads as TGTGCCAGCAGCCCCGGGACTACTAGCGGACCCTCCTACGAGCAGTACTTC. It yields the protein CASSPGTTSGPSYEQYF.

The chain uses TRBV14 and TRBJ1-2; D is undetermined. Trimming removed 1 base from V and 2 bases from J, with 11 bases in between. Per the germline V gene, CDR1 is SGHDN and CDR2 is FVKESK. This CDR3 region has 15 residues. The CDR3: CASSQGAVRNYGYTF. CDR3 sequence (DNA): TGTGCCAGCAGCCAAGGGGCAGTCAGGAACTATGGCTACACCTTC.

The CDR3 reads CASSLGRYASNYGYTF. The CDR3 coding sequence is TGTGCCAGCAGCTTAGGGAGGTACGCCTCTAACTATGGCTACACCTTC. The genes are TRBV13 and TRBJ1-2, with D hard to call. The germline gives CDR1 PRHDT, CDR2 FYEKMQ (reference sequence). V lost 0 bases to trimming and J lost 0 bases, with 11 bases between them. The CDR3 totals 16 residues.

The chain recombines TRBV30 with TRBJ2-2, with D possibly TRBD1 on 6 matching bases. Germline V CDR1 and CDR2: GTSNPN, SVGIG (reference sequence). This CDR3 has 12 amino acids. Trimming took 5 bases from V and 13 from J, leaving 17 bases between them. The CDR3 sequence is CAWALGQGRLFF. CDR3 DNA sequence: TGTGCCTGGGCTCTGGGGCAGGGGCGGCTGTTTTTT.

The chain recombines TRBV6-5 with TRBJ2-7, with 7 bases identical to TRBD2. This CDR3 is built from 15 residues. Germline-derived CDR1 and CDR2 are MNHEY and SVGAGI. Losses at the gene ends were 5 bases for V and 3 bases for J; bases not matched to a gene: 10. The CDR3 spells CASSPASGDYYEQYF. In DNA form, the CDR3 reads TGTGCCAGCAGTCCCGCTAGCGGAGACTACTACGAGCAGTACTTC.

The rearrangement joins TRBV2 to TRBJ2-1; D might be TRBD2 (5 bases). This CDR3 is 10 amino acids long. Between the trimmed V and J ends, which lost 10 bases and 8 bases, there was a span of 9 bases. Germline V gene lookup returns CDR1 SNHLY and CDR2 FYNNEI. The CDR3 region is CATGSYEQFF. For the CDR3, the DNA is TGTGCCACGGGGAGTTATGAGCAGTTCTTC.

This clone has just a few counts. The gene calls are TRBV5-1 and TRBJ1-6; D is possibly TRBD1 (6 bases). Trimming pared 0 bases from V and 14 bases from J, leaving 15 bases between. The CDR3 sequence is 14 residues long. Germline V gene lookup returns CDR1 SGHRS and CDR2 YFSETQ. The CDR3 sequence is CASSLDRVEEALHF. CDR3 coding DNA: TGCGCCAGCAGCTTGGACAGGGTGGAGGAGGCCCTCCACTTT.